This record looks at one T cell receptor beta chain sequence and its context. From germline, CDR1 is SGHKS and CDR2 YYEKEE (reference sequence). The CDR3 consists of 16 residues. The V end was cut by 4 bases, the J end by 0 bases, with 15 bases between. Cohorts were determined from participant-reported clinical history. The data are from a study of blood T cell repertoires in COVID-19. Per the original data handling: Reference gene primer amplification in the assay estimated nucleated cell counts. Sequencing was performed with immunoSEQ multiplex PCR; in TCRdb, only in-frame clones are kept and a portion is missing. V and J calls plus clone size are reproduced from that table; the DNA served to infer D and trimming. Here the sample spans over 300,000 clones, 75% to 90% being singletons.

The TCR comes from a man younger than 45 who had recovered from COVID-19. Sequencing was carried out using PBMCs or T cells enriched from blood (not recorded which). This chain links TRBV5-5 with TRBJ2-3; maybe TRBD1 (6 bases). The CDR3 sequence is CASSPAPGQSTDTQYF. DNA of the CDR3: TGTGCCAGCAGCCCCGCCCCGGGACAAAGCACAGATACGCAGTATTTT.